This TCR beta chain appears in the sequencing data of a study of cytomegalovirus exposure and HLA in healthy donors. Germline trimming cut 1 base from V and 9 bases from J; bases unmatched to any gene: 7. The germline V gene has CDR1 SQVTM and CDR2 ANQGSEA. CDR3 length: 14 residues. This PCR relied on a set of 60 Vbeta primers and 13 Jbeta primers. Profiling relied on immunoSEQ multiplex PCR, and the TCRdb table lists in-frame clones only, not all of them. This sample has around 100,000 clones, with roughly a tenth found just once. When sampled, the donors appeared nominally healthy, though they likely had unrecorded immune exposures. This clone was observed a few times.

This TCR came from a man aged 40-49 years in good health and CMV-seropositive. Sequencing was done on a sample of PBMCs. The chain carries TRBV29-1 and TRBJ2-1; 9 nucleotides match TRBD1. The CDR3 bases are TGCAGCGTTGAAGCCCGGGACAGGGATCGTGAGCAGTTCTTC. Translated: CSVEARDRDREQFF.